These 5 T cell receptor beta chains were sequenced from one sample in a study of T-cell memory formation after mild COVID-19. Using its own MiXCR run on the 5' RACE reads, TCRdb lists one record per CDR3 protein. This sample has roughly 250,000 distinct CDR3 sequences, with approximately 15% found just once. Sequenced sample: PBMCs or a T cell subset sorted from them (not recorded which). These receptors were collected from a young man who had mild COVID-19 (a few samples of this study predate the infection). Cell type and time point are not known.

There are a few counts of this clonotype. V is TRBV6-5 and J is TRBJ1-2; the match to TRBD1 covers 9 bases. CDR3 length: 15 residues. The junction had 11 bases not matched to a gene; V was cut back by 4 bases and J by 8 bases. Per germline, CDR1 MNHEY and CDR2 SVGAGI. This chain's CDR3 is CASSSTSGTGQGYTF. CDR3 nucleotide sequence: TGTGCCAGCAGTTCAACGTCGGGGACAGGGCAAGGCTACACCTTC.

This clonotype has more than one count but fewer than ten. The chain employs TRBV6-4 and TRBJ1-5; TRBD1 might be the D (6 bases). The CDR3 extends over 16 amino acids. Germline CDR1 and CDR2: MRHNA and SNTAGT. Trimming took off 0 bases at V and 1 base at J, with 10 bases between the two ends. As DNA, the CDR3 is TGTGCCAGCAGTGACTCGTACAGGGCGAGCAATCAGCCCCAGCATTTT. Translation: CASSDSYRASNQPQHF.

CDR3 in DNA: TGCAGCGTTGAGGTCCGGGAGGCAAGGGATGGCTACACCTTC. Protein sequence: CSVEVREARDGYTF. The chain carries TRBV29-1 and TRBJ1-2, with D uncertain. V was trimmed by 3 bases and J by 6 bases, leaving 17 bases between them. CDR1 and CDR2 from the germline V gene are SQVTM and ANQGSEA. This CDR3 is built from 14 residues. Combining the CDR3 with reference TRBV29-1 and TRBJ1-2 gives the whole variable domain SAVISQKPSRDICQRGTSLTIQCQVDSQVTMMFWYRQQPGQSLTLIATANQGSEATYESGFVIDKFPISRPNLTFSTLTVSNMSPEDSSIYLCSVEVREARDGYTFGSGTRLTVV.

The CDR3 DNA follows: TGCGCCAGCAGCACGCGGGGTGCCCAAGAGACCCAGTACTTC. This gives the protein CASSTRGAQETQYF. V and J are TRBV5-1 and TRBJ2-5; tentative D call: TRBD2 (6 bases). The CDR3 is made up of 14 amino acids. Germline loops: CDR1 SGHRS, CDR2 YFSETQ. Deletions cut 4 bases from V and 1 base from J, with 11 bases between.

The CDR3 bases are TGTGCCAGCAGTTGGGGGGATAATTTGGGAGGTGAAAAACTGTTTTTT. Translating it yields CASSWGDNLGGEKLFF. The chain couples TRBV6-6 to TRBJ1-4; a weak D match, TRBD1 (5 bases). Germline CDR1 is MNHNY and CDR2 is SVGAGI (reference sequence). This CDR3 has 16 residues. Trimming cost V 4 bases and J 7 bases, with 19 bases left between them.